This T cell receptor (beta chain) was sequenced in a study of chemoradiotherapy in HPV16-positive cancers (dated by TCRdb to 2022 to 2024). With regard to the full study: Using functional T-cell assays on cells from two HPV16-positive patients, the researchers defined candidate HPV-specific T-cell clones and common TCR motifs. The study set out to ask whether T-cell immunity against the HPV oncoproteins E6 and E7 changes over the course of chemoradiotherapy and whether that immunity affects survival. TCR repertoires from around 80 patients with HPV-related cancers were then used to track the candidate HPV-specific TCRs and motifs.

Libraries were prepared through the immunoSEQ multiplex PCR assay. Not all clones reach the TCRdb copy of this immuneACCESS table, which keeps in-frame sequences only. Checked studies attribute under half of the gap to unresolved V genes and leave the rest unexplained. The sample data list approximately 34,000 clones, and about 89% of these were observed just once. The ten most abundant clones make up about 3.1% of the sample. Repertoires were sampled repeatedly over the course of chemoradiotherapy, so clonal expansion could be followed in the tumor microenvironment. This clone was observed a handful of times. What antigen it recognizes has not been identified. No much larger clonotype is one base removed from it; base qualities were not supplied. What the study reported, not specific to this receptor: The survival association was reported for HPV16-positive patients, and the functional definition of HPV-specific T cells was derived from only a couple of HPV16-positive patients. In HPV16-positive patients, expansion of HPV-responsive T cells during chemoradiotherapy was associated with improved recurrence-free survival. Expansion of candidate HPV-specific clones and E7-related TCR motifs was observed in the tumor microenvironment during treatment, whereas no such expansion was observed for non-HPV-specific T cells.

The CDR1 and CDR2 encoded by the germline V gene are SGDLS and YYNGEE. The trim is 0 bases for V and 0 bases for J, with a gap of 16 bases between the germline ends. CDR3 length: 19 amino acids, cysteine to phenylalanine. Left in the record is the CDR3 DNA by itself, 57 bases read in frame from the first base. The source material was blood, sampled from a patient who underwent chemoradiotherapy. The V and J genes are TRBV9 and TRBJ2-6; the D gene could be either TRBD1 or TRBD2, each agreeing at 5 bases. The source of this sequence is a human donor with HPV-associated anogenital cancer. This receptor carries the CDR3 CASSVGGFSGLSGANVLTF. Here is the DNA: TGTGCCAGCAGCGTAGGGGGGTTTTCGGGCCTCTCTGGGGCCAACGTCCTGACTTTC.